Listed below are T cell receptor beta chains from one sample, sequenced in a study of T cells in narcolepsy. The method was immunoSEQ multiplex PCR; TCRdb's version includes in-frame clones alone and lacks a portion of them. The data contain 12,000 or so clones, 94% of them seen just once; the ten biggest clones take up roughly 1.1%. The sample consisted of CD45RA- memory CD4+ T cells from PBMCs. The receptors were sampled from a human donor with narcolepsy. Both conserved end residues are part of each CDR3. The D gene is left open where the match is weak. Only some rows state a clone size, as once, few, many or a class for expanded clones.

>TRBJ2-1|TRBV28|21|TRBD2|.
TGTGCCAGCAGAGGAGAGGAGCGACAGCGGGGGGGCGGGCGTTTTTACAATGAGCAGTTCTTC
CASRGEERQRGGGRFYNEQFF
>TRBJ2-7|TRBV28|21|TRBD2|few
TGTGCCAGCAGTTTATATCTATCTAAGAGTCCTAGCGGAAGGGGCGGCTACGAGCAGTACTTC
CASSLYLSKSPSGRGGYEQYF
>TRBJ1-6|TRBV5-4|14|.|.
TGTGCCAGCAGCTTGGGTACTGTTGATTCACCCCTCCACTTT
CASSLGTVDSPLHF
>TRBJ1-1|TRBV15|14|.|.
TGTGCCACCAGCAGAGATCAAGGGTCCACTGAAGCTTTCTTT
CATSRDQGSTEAFF
>TRBJ2-7|TRBV5-5|13|.|.
TGTGCCAGCAGCTTGGGGGGGCTCAACGAGCAGTACTTC
CASSLGGLNEQYF
>TRBJ1-1|TRBV21-1|12|.|.
TGTGCCGACTACCCGGACAGCCCTGAAGCTTTCTTT
CADYPDSPEAFF
>TRBJ2-3|TRBV7-9|17|.|.
TGTGCCAGCAGCTTATACGCCGGGAGTGGAGCCACAGATACGCAGTATTTT
CASSLYAGSGATDTQYF
>TRBJ2-2|TRBV5-4|16|TRBD1|.
TGTGCCAGCAGCTTGATGGGACAGAGGAACACCGGGGAGCTGTTTTTT
CASSLMGQRNTGELFF
>TRBJ1-2|TRBV6-1|13|.|.
TGTGCCACCGACGGCCTGAACAACTATGGCTACACCTTC
CATDGLNNYGYTF
>TRBJ2-7|TRBV5-6|16|TRBD2|.
TGTGCCAGCACCCCTCTGACTAGCGGGAGTCTCTACGAGCAGTACTTC
CASTPLTSGSLYEQYF
>TRBJ1-1|TRBV5-1|15|.|.
TGCGCCAGCAGCTTTAACAGCCGAGGGAACACTGAAGCTTTCTTT
CASSFNSRGNTEAFF
>TRBJ1-2|TRBV19|12|.|.
TGTGCCAGTAGTACAGGTGACTATGGCTACACCTTC
CASSTGDYGYTF
>TRBJ1-5|TRBV2|15|.|.
TGTGCCAGCAGTTCCTCGGGGGCGGGCAATCAGCCCCAGCATTTT
CASSSSGAGNQPQHF
>TRBJ2-7|TRBV2|14|TRBD2|.
TGTGCCAGCAGTACGACTAGCGGAGGGGGCGAGCAGTACTTC
CASSTTSGGGEQYF
>TRBJ2-5|TRBV2|13|.|.
TGTGCCAGCATTGGACAGATCCAAGAGACCCAGTACTTC
CASIGQIQETQYF
>TRBJ2-2|TRBV6-4|16|TRBD1|.
TGTGCCAGCAGTGATACAGGGGGCTGGAACACCGGGGAGCTGTTTTTT
CASSDTGGWNTGELFF
>TRBJ2-7|TRBV7-2|14|.|.
TGTGCCAGCAGCTCCTATCTCGAATCCTACGAGCAGTACTTC
CASSSYLESYEQYF
>TRBJ1-5|TRBV19|17|.|.
TGTGCCAGTAGTATATTCGCCCCAGGGACCGGCAATCAGCCCCAGCATTTT
CASSIFAPGTGNQPQHF
>TRBJ1-2|TRBV30|14|.|.
TGTGCCTGGAGGGGATCCCTCGGAAGCTATGGCTACACCTTC
CAWRGSLGSYGYTF
>TRBJ1-3|TRBV30|13|.|.
TGTGCCTGGAGGGGGGAGGGAAGAAACACCATATATTTT
CAWRGEGRNTIYF
>TRBJ2-5|TRBV11-2|17|TRBD2|.
TGTGCCAGCAGCCCCGGGACTAGCGGGGGGATGAAAGAGACCCAGTACTTC
CASSPGTSGGMKETQYF
>TRBJ2-5|TRBV5-1|16|TRBD1|.
TGCGCCAGCAGCTCGGGACAGGGAGGCTTCCAAGAGACCCAGTACTTC
CASSSGQGGFQETQYF
>TRBJ1-2|TRBV23-1|17|TRBD1|.
TGCGCCAGCAACCGGCCGGGACAGGGGGCTTCGGACTATGGCTACACCTTC
CASNRPGQGASDYGYTF
>TRBJ2-3|TRBV5-4|16|.|.
TGTGCCAGCAGCTTGACCGTGTTGTGGGGAGATACGACGCAGTATTTT
CASSLTVLWGDTTQYF
>TRBJ1-4|TRBV29-1|16|TRBD1|.
TGCAGCGTCGGTACCCGACAGGGCACAACTAATGAAAAACTGTTTTTT
CSVGTRQGTTNEKLFF
>TRBJ1-1|TRBV4-2|15|.|.
TGTGCCAGCAGCCAAGGTTCGGCCGGAGACTCAGAAGCTTTCTTT
CASSQGSAGDSEAFF
>TRBJ2-1|TRBV11-2|16|.|.
TGTGCCAGCAGCCTGTCGTTAGCGGCAGGGACGAATGAGCAGTTCTTC
CASSLSLAAGTNEQFF
>TRBJ1-6|TRBV6-5|14|.|few
TGTGCCAGCACCGAGCGGGGGGGCAGGGCACCCCTCCACTTT
CASTERGGRAPLHF
>TRBJ2-2|TRBV11-3|18|.|.
TGTGCCAGCAGCACACGGCGCGGGGCAAGTACGAACACCGGGGAGCTGTTTTTT
CASSTRRGASTNTGELFF
>TRBJ2-7|TRBV10-2|14|.|.
TGCGCCAGCAGTGAGTCAGTGATAAACTACGAGCAGTACTTC
CASSESVINYEQYF
>TRBJ2-5|TRBV10-3|13|.|.
TGTGCCATCAAAGGGGCCCAGGGGGAGACCCAGTACTTC
CAIKGAQGETQYF
>TRBJ1-1|TRBV6-1|15|TRBD1|.
TGTGCCAGCAGCAAGGGACAGGGGGAGAACACTGAAGCTTTCTTT
CASSKGQGENTEAFF
>TRBJ2-5|TRBV27|15|.|.
TGTGCCAGCAGTCCAACCCACGGCTCCCAAGAGACCCAGTACTTC
CASSPTHGSQETQYF
>TRBJ2-3|TRBV28|17|TRBD2|.
TGTGCCAGCAGTACCAAATTCGGACTAGCCGACACAGGAACGCAGTATTTT
CASSTKFGLADTGTQYF
>TRBJ1-5|TRBV6-1|14|TRBD1|once
TGTGCCAGCAGCTACGACGGGACAGGTCAGCCCCAGCATTTT
CASSYDGTGQPQHF
>TRBJ2-7|TRBV6-1|15|TRBD2|.
TGTGCCAGCAGTGTTAGCGGGATGGGCCCCTACGAGCAGTACTTC
CASSVSGMGPYEQYF
>TRBJ1-2|TRBV6-6|14|.|.
TGTGCCAGCAGTCCCCCTGTGACGTCTCGAGGCTACACCTTC
CASSPPVTSRGYTF
>TRBJ1-1|TRBV19|13|.|few
TGTGCCAGTAAGGAGGGCGCAGGCACTGAAGCTTTCTTT
CASKEGAGTEAFF
>TRBJ2-1|TRBV6-1|13|.|.
TGTGCCAGCAGTTCACCACCGGGACAAAAGCAGTTCTTC
CASSSPPGQKQFF
>TRBJ2-5|TRBV14|13|.|.
TGTGCCAGCAGCCCCCGGACCGCCGAGACCCAGTACTTC
CASSPRTAETQYF
>TRBJ2-5|TRBV5-1|16|TRBD2|.
TGCGCCAGCAGCTTAGGACTAGCGATGAGCCAAGAGACCCAGTACTTC
CASSLGLAMSQETQYF
>TRBJ1-4|TRBV30|17|.|.
TGTGCCTGGAGTGTTCCACCCGGGGAGGGTGGAAATGAAAAACTGTTTTTT
CAWSVPPGEGGNEKLFF
>TRBJ2-3|TRBV27|14|.|once
TGTGCCAGCAGTCCGGGACTTCCCACAGATACGCAGTATTTT
CASSPGLPTDTQYF
>TRBJ2-1|TRBV6-4|15|.|.
TGTGCCAGCAGTCCGGGGACGGGTTCCTACAATGAGCAGTTCTTC
CASSPGTGSYNEQFF
>TRBJ2-3|TRBV30|13|.|.
TGTGCCTGGAGTGTTTGGCGAGGAGATACGCAGTATTTT
CAWSVWRGDTQYF
>TRBJ1-2|TRBV13|14|.|.
TGTGCCAGCAGCCGTGGACGGCCTCACTATGGCTACACCTTC
CASSRGRPHYGYTF
>TRBJ1-2|TRBV18|16|.|.
TGTGCCAGCTCACAACCGGGCGTGGGGGCGGACTATGGCTACACCTTC
CASSQPGVGADYGYTF
>TRBJ2-3|TRBV5-4|14|.|.
TGTGCCAGCACTCTAGACATCAGCACAGATACGCAGTATTTT
CASTLDISTDTQYF
>TRBJ1-2|TRBV5-4|14|.|.
TGTGCCAGCAGCGCCAGGAAAGAGACTTATGGCTACACCTTC
CASSARKETYGYTF
>TRBJ1-5|TRBV29-1|13|TRBD1|.
TGCAGCGTTGCCAGGGGGCGCAATCAGCCCCAGCATTTT
CSVARGRNQPQHF
>TRBJ2-7|TRBV30|16|TRBD2|.
TGTGCCTGGAGCGCCCCAGGGAGCGGGAGAACCTACGAGCAGTACTTC
CAWSAPGSGRTYEQYF
>TRBJ2-5|TRBV19|15|TRBD2|once
TGTGCCAGTAGTCCAAGTATCACCACGGGAGGGACCCAGTACTTC
CASSPSITTGGTQYF
>TRBJ2-3|TRBV15|17|TRBD2|.
TGTGCCACCAGCAGAGAGTCCACGGGAGGGCCAACAGATACGCAGTATTTT
CATSRESTGGPTDTQYF
>TRBJ2-3|TRBV10-1|16|TRBD1|.
TGCGCCAGCAGTCCGGACAGGGTTGGTTCCACAGATACGCAGTATTTT
CASSPDRVGSTDTQYF
>TRBJ1-6|TRBV30|15|.|.
TGTGCCTGGACGGGAGGGAGCTCCTATAATTCACCCCTCCACTTT
CAWTGGSSYNSPLHF
>TRBJ2-3|TRBV27|16|TRBD2|.
TGTGCCAGCGGAGGACTAGCGGGAGGCTTCAGGGATACGCAGTATTTT
CASGGLAGGFRDTQYF
>TRBJ2-7|TRBV5-1|15|TRBD1|.
TGCGCCAGCAGCTTGGCGGCAGGGGGCAACTACGAGCAGTACTTC
CASSLAAGGNYEQYF
>TRBJ2-6|TRBV10-2|20|.|.
TGCGCCAGCAGTGAGCGCCTGGGGGTGGGGGCCGGCTCTGGGGCCAACGTCCTGACTTTC
CASSERLGVGAGSGANVLTF
>TRBJ1-2|TRBV29-1|14|.|.
TGCAGCGTTGAACCTCTCGGACAGACCTATGGCTACACCTTC
CSVEPLGQTYGYTF